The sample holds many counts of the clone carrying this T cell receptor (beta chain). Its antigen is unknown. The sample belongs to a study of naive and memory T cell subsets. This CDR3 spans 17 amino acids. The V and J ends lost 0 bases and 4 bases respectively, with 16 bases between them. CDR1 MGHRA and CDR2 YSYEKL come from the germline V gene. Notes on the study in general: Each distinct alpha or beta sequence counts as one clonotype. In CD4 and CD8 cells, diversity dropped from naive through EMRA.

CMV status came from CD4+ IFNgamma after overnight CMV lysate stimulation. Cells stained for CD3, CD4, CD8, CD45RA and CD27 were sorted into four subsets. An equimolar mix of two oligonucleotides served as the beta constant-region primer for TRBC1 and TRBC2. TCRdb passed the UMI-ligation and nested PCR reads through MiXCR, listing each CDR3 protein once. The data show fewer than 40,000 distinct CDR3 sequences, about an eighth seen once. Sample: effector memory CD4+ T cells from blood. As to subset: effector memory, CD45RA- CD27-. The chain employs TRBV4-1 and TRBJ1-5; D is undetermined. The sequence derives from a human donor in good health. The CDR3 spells CASSQDPAGVRNQPQHF. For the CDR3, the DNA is TGCGCCAGCAGCCAAGATCCCGCAGGAGTGAGGAATCAGCCCCAGCATTTT.